The 10 T cell receptor beta chains listed next were all sequenced from one sample in a study of blood T cell repertoires in COVID-19. The protocol was immunoSEQ multiplex PCR, while the TCRdb copy is restricted to in-frame clones and leaves out a portion. The sample holds under 200,000 clones, roughly 80% seen once. Sequencing input: PBMCs or T cells enriched from blood (not recorded which). The source is a woman aged 55-69 years with acute COVID-19.

This chain uses TRBV11-2 with TRBJ2-5, with 7 bases lining up with TRBD1. V was pared by 5 bases and J by 2 bases, with 11 bases of the junction left unmatched. Germline V lookup: CDR1 SGHAT, CDR2 FQNNGV. The CDR3 has 16 residues. CDR3 sequence reads: CASSPRQGTVQETQYF. In nucleotides, the CDR3 is TGTGCCAGCAGCCCTCGACAGGGAACGGTACAAGAGACCCAGTACTTC.

This clone was recorded a few times. The chain is built from TRBV11-3 and TRBJ1-1; D gene uncertain. The CDR3 has 13 residues. Germline values: CDR1 SGHNT, CDR2 YENEEA. The germline V and J ends were trimmed by 4 bases and 1 base, with 7 bases remaining between them. CDR3 DNA sequence: TGTGCCAGCAGCTATCGGGGGAACACTGAAGCTTTCTTT. It encodes CASSYRGNTEAFF.

The chain recombines TRBV19 with TRBJ1-6; no clear D. There are 13 residues in the CDR3. V dropped 3 bases and J dropped 6 bases, with 6 bases sitting between them. In germline, CDR1 is LNHDA, CDR2 SQIVND (reference sequence). CDR3 DNA: TGTGCCAGTAGTATGAGTCCTAATTCACCCCTCCACTTT. Amino acid sequence: CASSMSPNSPLHF.

This clone appeared once. The CDR3 DNA reads as TGTGCCAGCAGCTATAGCGGGGTCGGTACAGATACGCAGTATTTT. Amino acid sequence: CASSYSGVGTDTQYF. The genes are TRBV11-2 and TRBJ2-3, with 8 bases identical to TRBD2. Germline V gene sequence: CDR1 SGHAT, CDR2 FQNNGV. CDR3 size: 15 residues. V shed 4 bases, J shed 3 bases, and the junction held 6 bases outside the gene matches.

The CDR3, as DNA: TGTGCCAGCAGCGGAGGGACAGATAAAAACACCGGGGAGCTGTTTTTT. Encoded protein: CASSGGTDKNTGELFF. The rearrangement uses TRBV9 and TRBJ2-2, with 7 bases aligning to TRBD1. CDR3 length equals 16 residues. V trimming: 3 bases; J trimming: 2 bases; junction bases outside the gene matches: 7. CDR1 and CDR2 (germline): SGDLS, YYNGEE. Based on the CDR3 plus reference TRBV9 and TRBJ2-2, the full variable domain is DSGVTQTPKHLITATGQRVTLRCSPRSGDLSVYWYQQSLDQGLQFLIQYYNGEERAKGNILERFSAQQFPDLHSELNLSSLELGDSALYFCASSGGTDKNTGELFFGEGSRLTVL.

J is TRBJ2-6 and V is TRBV29-1, with a tentative D call TRBD1 (5 bases). Trimming left V 1 base short and J 2 bases short, with 15 bases between. The CDR3 is 17 amino acids. The germline V gene encodes CDR1 SQVTM and CDR2 ANQGSEA. CDR3 sequence (DNA): TGCAGCGTTGAAGTAATTCGTGGACAAACTGGGGCCAACGTCCTGACTTTC. This translates into CSVEVIRGQTGANVLTF.

This chain uses TRBV7-9 with TRBJ2-5; 15 bases line up with TRBD2. There are 13 residues in the CDR3. Trimming removed 5 bases from V and 12 bases from J; junction bases left unmatched: 4. Germline V gene lookup returns CDR1 SEHNR and CDR2 FQNEAQ (reference sequence). The CDR3 spells CASSAGLAGGEYF. DNA of the CDR3: TGTGCCAGCAGCGCGGGACTAGCGGGAGGCGAGTACTTC.

J is TRBJ2-4 and V is TRBV2; 10 positions match TRBD1. J gave up 0 bases and V 6 bases, and 11 bases lay outside the gene matches. Germline V gives CDR1 SNHLY, CDR2 FYNNEI. This CDR3 is built from 18 residues. CDR3 DNA: TGTGCCAGCAGCCGACCCTGGGACAGGGGTCTAGCCAAAAACATTCAGTACTTC. It codes for CASSRPWDRGLAKNIQYF.

CDR3 loop: CAWSPTLGTGTGQAFF. The CDR3 nucleotides read TGTGCCTGGAGTCCCACCCTGGGGACAGGGACGGGTCAAGCTTTCTTT. The chain uses TRBV30 and TRBJ1-1; 9 nucleotides match TRBD1. V was clipped by 2 bases and J by 9 bases; unmatched bases: 16. Germline values: CDR1 GTSNPN, CDR2 SVGIG (reference sequence). The CDR3 is 16 residues long.

The table lists this clone with a few counts. The chain is built from TRBV6-2 or TRBV6-3 and TRBJ1-1; 8 bases match TRBD1. The CDR3 runs to 17 residues. J lost 4 bases, V lost 0 bases, and 10 bases had no gene match. Germline CDR1 and CDR2: MNHEY and SVGEGT. The CDR3 coding sequence is TGTGCCAGCAGTTACTCGAGCCAAGGACAGGGACGCACTGAAGCTTTCTTT. It specifies CASSYSSQGQGRTEAFF.